This T cell receptor (beta chain) was captured in a study of T cells in Graves' hyperthyroidism and ophthalmopathy. In this sample, this clonotype turned up many times. Graves' hyperthyroidism showing no ophthalmopathy progression within 18 months was considered stable. With a duration under 2 months, the hyperthyroidism was newly diagnosed in patients aged 18 to 65. Exclusion criteria comprised uncontrolled infection, other autoimmune disease, pregnancy or lactation. The CDR3 consists of 12 residues. Trimming cost V 5 bases and J 2 bases; bases outside gene matches: 0. CDR1 is WSHSY, CDR2 SAAADI, per germline. RNA transcripts yielded amplified TCR beta CDR3 regions. With the HTBI primer set, the TCR CDR3 went through a first round of RT-PCR. TCRdb recomputed calls from the multiplex PCR reads with MiXCR, one row per CDR3 protein. Here the sample spans approximately 98,000 distinct CDR3 sequences, around 37% being singletons.

The sequencing sample was made of peripheral blood or thyroid tissue (not recorded which). The chain links TRBV10-2 to TRBJ2-7; 7 nucleotides match TRBD1. This TCR was sampled from a woman between 25 and 40 years old with Graves' hyperthyroidism. This chain's CDR3 is CASSTGAYEQYF. In nucleotides, the CDR3 is TGCGCCAGCAGTACAGGGGCCTACGAGCAGTACTTC.